This TCR beta chain was retrieved from a study of blood T cell repertoires in COVID-19. Profiling relied on immunoSEQ multiplex PCR, and the TCRdb table lists in-frame clones only, not all of them. The table lists 120,000 to 150,000 clones, roughly three quarters of them singletons. CDR3 length: 14 amino acids. The V and J ends lost 6 bases and 7 bases, in that order; junction bases with no gene match: 12. Germline V gives CDR1 MNHEY, CDR2 SVGAGI. This clone was seen ten or more times. The clonotype originates from a man between 60 and 75 years old with acute or convalescent COVID-19. The sample taken for sequencing was peripheral blood. The chain has TRBV6-5 and TRBJ2-7, with TRBD2 matching 7 bases. As DNA, the CDR3 is TGTGCCAGCAGCCGCCTAGCGGACACAGGAGAGCAGTACTTC. It codes for CASSRLADTGEQYF.